One and the same sample provided the 18 T cell receptor beta chains below, sequenced in a study of blood T cells in healthy people across ages. Using a J-beta primer mix together with a sample-barcoded 5' primer, a second PCR was run for roughly 7 to 12 cycles. Each CDR3 protein is one row after TCRdb ran MiXCR on the 5' RACE reads. The sample has about 770,000 distinct CDR3 sequences; 40% to 50% are singletons. Sequencing used blood. Receptors were obtained from a man in his 60s in good health.

In its sample, this clonotype was seen a few times. The chain carries TRBV20-1 and TRBJ2-7; D is unclear. This CDR3 spans 14 amino acids. Per the germline V gene, CDR1 is DFQATT and CDR2 is SNEGSKA (reference sequence). V was trimmed by 3 bases and J by 1 base, leaving 13 bases between them. DNA for the CDR3: TGCAGTGCTAGTGGGCTCGCTAGGTCCTACGAGCAGTACTTC. This translates into CSASGLARSYEQYF.

This rearrangement joins TRBV6-1 to TRBJ2-7; D gene unclear. V gave up 2 bases and J gave up 0 bases, with 5 bases separating them. The CDR3 sequence is 13 residues long. Per germline, CDR1 MNHNS and CDR2 SASEGT. The CDR3 loop reads CASSEWSSYEQYF. DNA for the CDR3: TGTGCCAGCAGTGAATGGAGCTCCTACGAGCAGTACTTC.

This clonotype was found a few times. This CDR3 reads CASSLIFPDRGLNSPLHF. The CDR3 DNA reads as TGTGCCAGCAGCTTAATTTTTCCGGACAGGGGGCTTAATTCACCCCTCCACTTT. V gene TRBV7-2 combines with J gene TRBJ1-6; TRBD1 matches at 11 bases. The trim removed 2 bases at V and 6 bases at J, leaving 9 bases unmatched. The germline V gene encodes CDR1 SGHTA and CDR2 FQGNSA. This CDR3 is built from 18 residues.

The V and J genes are TRBV7-2 and TRBJ2-5, with TRBD1 identical over 8 bases. CDR3 length: 17 amino acids. The trim removed 1 base at V and 1 base at J, leaving 8 bases unmatched. The germline gives CDR1 SGHTA, CDR2 FQGNSA. In DNA form, the CDR3 reads TGTGCCAGCAGCTTAGTACGGGACAGGACTTCCCAAGAGACCCAGTACTTC. Translated, it gives CASSLVRDRTSQETQYF.

This clonotype was counted a few times. The chain employs TRBV5-1 and TRBJ2-7, with 7 nucleotides matching TRBD1. The CDR3 runs 15 residues. The V gene's germline CDR1 is SGHRS and CDR2 YFSETQ. J was trimmed by 2 bases and V by 1 base; bases with no gene match: 6. CDR3 coding DNA: TGCGCCAGCAGCTTGAGGCAGGGGGAGACCTACGAGCAGTACTTC. This encodes CASSLRQGETYEQYF.

This clonotype was detected only a few times. In DNA, the CDR3 is TGTGCCAGCGGGGACAGCCCCTACGAGCAGTACTTC. Translation: CASGDSPYEQYF. The chain employs TRBV27 and TRBJ2-7; 7 bases align to TRBD1. Losses at the gene ends were 8 bases for V and 2 bases for J; bases not matched to a gene: 3. Germline V gene lookup returns CDR1 MNHEY and CDR2 SMNVEV (reference sequence). The CDR3 is 12 amino acids.

The chain uses TRBV6-2 or TRBV6-3 and TRBJ1-5; the D gene is possibly TRBD1 (6 bases). The CDR3 contains 16 residues. CDR1 and CDR2 from the germline V gene are MNHEY and SVGEGT. V lost 7 bases and J 3 bases, leaving 19 bases between the germline ends. CDR3 loop: CASNFRGGGNNQPQHF. In DNA, the CDR3 is TGTGCCAGCAATTTTCGAGGGGGAGGGAACAATCAGCCCCAGCATTTT.

This clonotype appeared a few times. The V and J genes are TRBV2 and TRBJ2-5, with D possibly matching TRBD2 (5 bases). This CDR3 has 16 amino acids. CDR1 and CDR2 (germline): SNHLY, FYNNEI. Deletions cut 1 base from V and 6 bases from J, with 18 bases between. The chain's CDR3 is CASSEDRDIYGKTQYF. In DNA, the CDR3 is TGTGCCAGCAGTGAAGATCGGGATATATACGGGAAGACCCAGTACTTC.

The J gene is TRBJ1-6, the V gene TRBV20-1; D is unresolved. The CDR3 totals 14 residues. CDR1 is DFQATT and CDR2 is SNEGSKA in the germline V gene (reference sequence). Trimming shortened V by 3 bases and J by 0 bases, and 6 bases separated the two germline ends. The CDR3, as DNA: TGCAGTGCTAGGCAGAGCTCCTATAATTCACCCCTCCACTTT. This encodes CSARQSSYNSPLHF.

This chain links TRBV6-2 or TRBV6-3 with TRBJ1-5, with D possibly TRBD1 on 6 matching bases. CDR1 is MNHEY and CDR2 is SVGEGT in the germline V gene. V lost 5 bases to trimming and J lost 5 bases, with 10 bases between them. The CDR3 runs 13 residues. Here the CDR3 reads CASSGRGDQPQHF. DNA of the CDR3: TGTGCCAGCAGTGGGAGGGGGGATCAGCCCCAGCATTTT.

This clonotype has just a few counts. The chain carries TRBV4-3 and TRBJ2-1, with 9 bases fitting TRBD1. CDR3 size: 15 residues. V shed 1 base and J 8 bases; nucleotides not matched to a gene: 6. CDR1 LGHNA and CDR2 YSLEER come from the germline V gene. DNA for the CDR3: TGCGCCAGCAGCCAAGGGACAGGGGTTTCGGATGAGCAGTTCTTC. As protein: CASSQGTGVSDEQFF.

V usage is TRBV28 and J usage is TRBJ2-1; 7 bases match TRBD2. The CDR3 has 15 amino acids. Germline CDR1 and CDR2: MDHEN and SYDVKM. Unmatched junction bases numbered 14, after V lost 6 bases and J lost 9 bases. CDR3 loop: CASRRSGATRGEQFF. CDR3 sequence (DNA): TGTGCCAGCAGGAGGAGCGGGGCGACGAGGGGTGAGCAGTTCTTC.

J is TRBJ1-2 and V is TRBV29-1, with TRBD1 matching over 7 bases. J gave up 1 base and V 8 bases, and 7 bases lay outside the gene matches. Germline V gives CDR1 SQVTM, CDR2 ANQGSEA. The CDR3 covers 13 residues. Written as DNA, the CDR3 is TGCAGCACTGGGACAGACTATAACTATGGCTACACCTTC. Translated: CSTGTDYNYGYTF.

The rearrangement links TRBV3-1 to TRBJ1-5; 10 bases are shared with TRBD1. There are 16 residues in the CDR3. The junction had 6 bases not matched to a gene; V was cut back by 4 bases and J by 3 bases. In germline, CDR1 is LGHDT, CDR2 YNNKEL (reference sequence). CDR3 residues: CASSLRTGGDNQPQHF. As DNA, the CDR3 is TGTGCCAGCAGCCTCAGGACAGGGGGGGACAATCAGCCCCAGCATTTT.

This chain joins TRBV7-9 and TRBJ1-2; 8 bases agree with TRBD1. After removal of 4 bases from V and 7 bases from J, the junction contained 11 bases not matched to a gene. The CDR3 contains 15 residues. Germline values: CDR1 SEHNR, CDR2 FQNEAQ (reference sequence). The CDR3 reads CASSSWTGSFLGYTF. DNA for the CDR3: TGTGCCAGCAGCTCCTGGACAGGGTCGTTCCTTGGCTACACCTTC. The variable domain in full, with the rest retrieved from reference TRBV7-9 and TRBJ1-2, is DTGVSQNPRHKITKRGQNVTFRCDPISEHNRLYWYRQTLGQGPEFLTYFQNEAQLEKSRLLSDRFSAERPKGSFSTLEIQRTEQGDSAMYLCASSSWTGSFLGYTFGSGTRLTVV.

A few counts support this clonotype. V is TRBV15 and J is TRBJ2-7; possibly TRBD2 for D (6 bases). Trimming pared 5 bases from V and 7 bases from J, leaving 21 bases between. CDR3 length: 15 residues. CDR1 LNHNV and CDR2 YYDKDF come from the germline V gene (reference sequence). This CDR3 is CATSRSGTSYNEQYF. As DNA, the CDR3 is TGTGCCACCAGCCGGTCTGGGACTTCTTACAATGAGCAGTACTTC.

This clonotype has more than one count but fewer than ten. The genes are TRBV7-2 and TRBJ2-1; no definite D call. The CDR3 has 14 amino acids. V lost 4 bases, J lost 5 bases, and 12 bases lay in between. Per the germline V gene, CDR1 is SGHTA and CDR2 is FQGNSA. The CDR3 loop reads CASSSLGLNNEQFF. CDR3 nucleotide sequence: TGTGCCAGCAGCTCTCTCGGGCTCAACAATGAGCAGTTCTTC.

The chain combines TRBV5-1 with TRBJ2-7; a weak D match, TRBD1 (5 bases). Germline V gene lookup returns CDR1 SGHRS and CDR2 YFSETQ. Between the trimmed V and J ends, which lost 4 bases and 6 bases, there was a span of 14 bases. The CDR3 has 13 residues. CDR3 loop: CASSEPGRGEQYF. DNA of the CDR3: TGCGCCAGCAGCGAACCCGGTAGGGGCGAGCAGTACTTC.